Reported below is one T cell receptor (beta chain). Its specificity is unknown. The data were obtained in a study of radiation and T cells in renal cell carcinoma. Study-level information: Nephrectomy followed 15 Gy stereotactic body radiation by 4 weeks.

Produced via immunoSEQ multiplex PCR; TCRdb's table is partial and in-frame only. The sample yields 140,000 or so clones, approximately 90% seen once. Whole-study results and caveats: Baseline intratumoral clonotype presence is unknown without pretreatment biopsies. Top tumor clonotypes rose in blood 2 weeks post-radiation, then contracted.

The time point: baseline pretreatment blood. The treatment denotes: 15 Gy SBRT to primary tumor, nephrectomy 4 weeks later. This renal cell carcinoma was of the clear cell type. This CDR3 has 15 amino acids. Germline loops: CDR1 SGHDT, CDR2 YYEEEE. J was trimmed by 4 bases and V by 4 bases; bases with no gene match: 5. The chain couples TRBV5-6 to TRBJ2-2, with TRBD2 identical over 9 bases. Sequencing used blood, obtained from a patient whose treatment included radiotherapy and nephrectomy. The TCR comes from a woman aged 45 to 65 with renal cell carcinoma. CDR3 coding DNA: TGTGCCAGCAGCCTTGGACTAGCGCCCACCGGGGAGCTGTTTTTT. Translating gives CASSLGLAPTGELFF.